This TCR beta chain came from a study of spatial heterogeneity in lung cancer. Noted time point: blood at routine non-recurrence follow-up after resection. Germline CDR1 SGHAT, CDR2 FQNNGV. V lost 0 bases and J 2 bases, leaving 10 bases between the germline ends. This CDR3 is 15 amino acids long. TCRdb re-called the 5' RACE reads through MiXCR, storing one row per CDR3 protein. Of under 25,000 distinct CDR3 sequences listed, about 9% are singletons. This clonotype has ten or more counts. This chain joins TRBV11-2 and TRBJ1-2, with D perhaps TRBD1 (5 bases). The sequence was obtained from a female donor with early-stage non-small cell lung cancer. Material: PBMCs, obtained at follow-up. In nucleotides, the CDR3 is TGTGCCAGCAGCTTAGAGGTATCAGGGAACTATGGCTACACCTTC. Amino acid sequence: CASSLEVSGNYGYTF.